Below are 25 T cell receptor beta chains sequenced from a single sample in a study of blood T cell repertoires in COVID-19. This table comes from immunoSEQ multiplex PCR, and its TCRdb copy is limited to in-frame clones, with some not included. The repertoire holds more than 250,000 clones, with about 90% as singletons. The sequenced sample was peripheral blood. The source is a young man who had recovered from COVID-19.

V and J are TRBV27 and TRBJ2-7; TRBD2 matches at 7 bases. The CDR3 totals 17 residues. V gave up 4 bases and J gave up 4 bases; unmatched junction bases: 16. Per germline, CDR1 MNHEY and CDR2 SMNVEV (reference sequence). The CDR3: CASSWGGTSGLVYEQYF. The DNA of the CDR3 is TGTGCCAGCAGTTGGGGGGGGACCTCGGGGCTTGTGTACGAGCAGTACTTC.

The chain uses TRBV3-1 (or the pseudogene TRBV3-2) and TRBJ2-7, with D perhaps TRBD1 (6 bases). The length of the CDR3 is 17 residues. Looked up from germline, CDR1 is LGHDT and CDR2 is YNNKEL (reference sequence). The ends were cut back, 2 bases at V and 6 bases at J, with 23 bases in the middle. CDR3 sequence (DNA): TGTGCCAGCAGCCAACATTCCTTAACAGGGTCGGGTGCCGAGCAGTACTTC. Protein sequence: CASSQHSLTGSGAEQYF.

This clone was picked up one time. The chain has TRBV27 and TRBJ2-1; D uncertain. Trimming removed 7 bases from V and 7 bases from J, with 14 bases in between. CDR1 is MNHEY, CDR2 SMNVEV, per germline (reference sequence). The CDR3 contains 13 residues. CDR3 sequence: CASTWAVGNEQFF. As DNA, the CDR3 is TGTGCCAGCACTTGGGCCGTTGGAAATGAGCAGTTCTTC.

The V and J genes are TRBV9 and TRBJ1-2; 9 bases line up with TRBD1. The CDR3 extends over 15 amino acids. The germline V gene has CDR1 SGDLS and CDR2 YYNGEE. Losses at the gene ends were 7 bases for V and 4 bases for J; bases not matched to a gene: 11. CDR3 sequence: CASSTTGQGLYGYTF. CDR3 nucleotide sequence: TGTGCCAGCTCCACAACGGGACAGGGTCTCTATGGCTACACCTTC.

This chain connects TRBV6-1 to TRBJ2-6, with D maybe TRBD1 (5 bases). The length of the CDR3 is 15 residues. Trimming left V 3 bases short and J 1 base short, with 7 bases between. Germline lookup yields CDR1 MNHNS and CDR2 SASEGT. CDR3 in DNA: TGTGCCAGCAGTGACGGACAATCTGGGGCCAACGTCCTGACTTTC. It encodes CASSDGQSGANVLTF.

The rearrangement uses TRBV6-5 and TRBJ2-5, with 7 bases that match TRBD1. The V gene's germline CDR1 is MNHEY and CDR2 SVGAGI. Trimming removed 0 bases from V and 5 bases from J; junction bases left unmatched: 9. The CDR3 is 16 residues long. CDR3 in DNA: TGTGCCAGCAGTTACTCGAATCGACAGGGAAAGGAGACCCAGTACTTC. Translated, it gives CASSYSNRQGKETQYF.

The J gene is TRBJ1-6, the V gene TRBV25-1; 7 bases align to TRBD1. Germline V gene sequence: CDR1 MGHDK, CDR2 SYGVNS. V trimming: 1 base; J trimming: 2 bases; junction bases outside the gene matches: 8. This CDR3 spans 18 amino acids. CDR3 loop: CASSEFRGQSTYNSPLHF. CDR3 bases: TGTGCCAGCAGTGAATTTAGGGGACAGAGCACCTATAATTCACCCCTCCACTTT.

The chain recombines TRBV4-1 with TRBJ2-3, with TRBD2 matching 8 bases. Germline-derived CDR1 and CDR2 are MGHRA and YSYEKL. The trim removed 3 bases at V and 3 bases at J, leaving 5 bases unmatched. The CDR3 has 15 residues. The CDR3 DNA sequence: TGCGCCAGCAGCCACGGGAGGGTAGCTACAGATACGCAGTATTTT. Protein product: CASSHGRVATDTQYF.

The genes are TRBV13 and TRBJ1-1; weak D call: TRBD1 (6 bases). This CDR3 region has 14 residues. The V gene's germline CDR1 is PRHDT and CDR2 FYEKMQ (reference sequence). V was clipped by 4 bases and J by 1 base, with 10 bases between them. The CDR3 loop is CASSSWTENTEAFF. The CDR3 DNA reads as TGTGCCAGCAGCTCCTGGACAGAGAACACTGAAGCTTTCTTT.

This rearrangement joins TRBV5-6 to TRBJ1-4; a weak D match, TRBD1 (5 bases). This CDR3 is 14 amino acids long. The germline V and J ends were trimmed by 3 bases and 10 bases, with 16 bases remaining between them. The germline gives CDR1 SGHDT, CDR2 YYEEEE. CDR3 region: CASSSTTGPPKLFF. CDR3 in DNA: TGTGCCAGCAGCTCGACAACAGGACCTCCAAAACTGTTTTTT.

The chain combines TRBV6-2 or TRBV6-3 with TRBJ1-5; 7 bases match TRBD1. Trimming removed 6 bases from V and 0 bases from J; junction bases left unmatched: 8. Germline V gene sequence: CDR1 MNHEY, CDR2 SVGEGT. The CDR3 covers 16 residues. CDR3 DNA: TGTGCCAGCAGCCCCTGGGGACAGTATAGCAATCAGCCCCAGCATTTT. It yields the protein CASSPWGQYSNQPQHF.

The chain is built from TRBV2 and TRBJ1-2; the D gene is possibly TRBD1 (5 bases). The CDR3 runs 14 residues. Trimming left V 6 bases short and J 5 bases short, with 16 bases between. CDR1 and CDR2 (germline): SNHLY, FYNNEI. CDR3 DNA sequence: TGTGCCAGCAGGGATCGGGCAGGGATGTATGGCTACACCTTC. This codes for CASRDRAGMYGYTF.

The chain has TRBV2 and TRBJ2-1, with TRBD2 as a possible D gene (5 bases). The CDR3 contains 15 residues. Per germline, CDR1 SNHLY and CDR2 FYNNEI. V lost 4 bases to trimming and J lost 0 bases, with 10 bases between them. CDR3 residues: CASSGSGSSYNEQFF. CDR3 coding DNA: TGTGCCAGCAGTGGGAGCGGAAGCTCCTACAATGAGCAGTTCTTC.

This clone was seen only once. The rearrangement uses TRBV6-5 and TRBJ1-2; TRBD1 matches 7 bases. The CDR3 extends over 14 amino acids. The germline V gene encodes CDR1 MNHEY and CDR2 SVGAGI. J gave up 3 bases and V 7 bases, and 8 bases lay outside the gene matches. CDR3 DNA: TGTGCCAGCAATACCAGGACAGGTCACTATGGCTACACCTTC. It yields the protein CASNTRTGHYGYTF.

This chain uses TRBV6-5 with TRBJ2-3; TRBD2 agrees at 8 bases. Losses at the gene ends were 8 bases for V and 7 bases for J; bases not matched to a gene: 2. This CDR3 is built from 11 residues. Germline V gene sequence: CDR1 MNHEY, CDR2 SVGAGI. The CDR3 region is CASRGGYTQYF. The CDR3, as DNA: TGTGCCAGCCGGGGGGGTTATACGCAGTATTTT.

DNA for the CDR3: TGTGCCAGCAGCCAGGCTCCGACTAGCGGACAAGAGACCCAGTACTTC. Encoded protein: CASSQAPTSGQETQYF. The chain is built from TRBV3-1 (or the pseudogene TRBV3-2) and TRBJ2-5, with 9 bases fitting TRBD2. This CDR3 contains 16 residues. CDR1 LGHDT and CDR2 YNNKEL come from the germline V gene (reference sequence). The J segment lost 2 bases and the V segment lost 3 bases, leaving 7 bases of the junction unmatched.

For the CDR3, the DNA is TGCAGCGTGAGGACAGGGGGCAACGAGCAGTACTTC. The encoded protein is CSVRTGGNEQYF. The gene calls are TRBV29-1 and TRBJ2-7, with TRBD1 matching over 11 bases. CDR3 length equals 12 residues. J was trimmed by 5 bases and V by 6 bases; bases with no gene match: 3. Germline V gene lookup returns CDR1 SQVTM and CDR2 ANQGSEA.

Remarks on this clone: Relative to the germline gene, one junction end is altered; a read error may explain this. This chain joins TRBV5-4 and TRBJ2-7, with a tentative D call TRBD2 (5 bases). Germline values: CDR1 SGHNT, CDR2 YYREEE (reference sequence). CDR3 size: 13 residues. The CDR3, as DNA: TGTGCCAGCAGCCCGACGGACTCCAACGAGCAGTACTTC. Amino acid sequence: CASSPTDSNEQYF.

This chain links TRBV5-1 with TRBJ2-1; tentatively, D is TRBD2 (6 bases). Germline CDR1 reads SGHRS; CDR2 reads YFSETQ. The CDR3 spans 13 residues. With 4 bases removed from V and 8 bases from J, the gap between germline ends came to 13 bases. The CDR3 nucleotides read TGCGCCAGCAGCCCGGACTACCCGGATGAGCAGTTCTTC. It yields the protein CASSPDYPDEQFF. Variable domain in full (rest from reference TRBV5-1 and TRBJ2-1): KAGVTQTPRYLIKTRGQQVTLSCSPISGHRSVSWYQQTPGQGLQFLFEYFSETQRNKGNFPGRFSGRQFSNSRSEMNVSTLELGDSALYLCASSPDYPDEQFFGPGTRLTVL.

The chain has TRBV27 and TRBJ1-5; no reliable D call. Between the trimmed V and J ends, which lost 5 bases and 1 base, there was a span of 3 bases. The CDR3 has 12 residues. The V gene's germline CDR1 is MNHEY and CDR2 SMNVEV (reference sequence). The CDR3, as DNA: TGTGCCAGCAGTCAGAGCAATCAGCCCCAGCATTTT. Encoded protein: CASSQSNQPQHF.

This sequence joins TRBV29-1 and TRBJ2-1; D may be TRBD2 (6 bases). The V end lost 3 bases, the J end lost 1 base, and 10 bases lay between the germline ends. The CDR3 sequence is 14 residues long. The germline V gene encodes CDR1 SQVTM and CDR2 ANQGSEA. Here the CDR3 DNA reads TGCAGCGTTGATGCGGCGGGGTCCTACAATGAGCAGTTCTTC. This codes for CSVDAAGSYNEQFF.

V and J are TRBV6-5 and TRBJ1-1; TRBD1 agrees at 8 bases. The CDR3 runs 13 residues. The germline gives CDR1 MNHEY, CDR2 SVGAGI. V lost 6 bases, J lost 1 base, and 1 base stayed unmatched. CDR3 in amino acids: CASRGTGNTEAFF. The CDR3 nucleotides are TGTGCCAGCAGGGGGACAGGGAACACTGAAGCTTTCTTT.

The chain recombines TRBV7-9 with TRBJ1-5; a weak D match, TRBD1 (6 bases). The CDR3 has 14 residues. Looked up from germline, CDR1 is SEHNR and CDR2 is FQNEAQ (reference sequence). The V end was cut by 1 base, the J end by 7 bases, with 11 bases between. DNA of the CDR3: TGTGCCAGCAGCTTAGATAACAGGGCCCAGCCCCAGCATTTT. The encoded protein is CASSLDNRAQPQHF.

This chain connects TRBV20-1 to TRBJ1-2; D possibly corresponds to TRBD1 (6 bases). The CDR3 is 13 residues long. V lost 3 bases, J lost 3 bases, and 11 bases lay in between. Per the germline V gene, CDR1 is DFQATT and CDR2 is SNEGSKA (reference sequence). CDR3 region: CSASPYRDYGYTF. The CDR3 nucleotides read TGCAGTGCTAGTCCTTACAGGGACTATGGCTACACCTTC.

The chain links TRBV7-8 to TRBJ2-3; 9 bases fit TRBD1. The CDR3 loop spans 17 amino acids. With V trimmed by 3 bases and J by 6 bases, 13 bases remained unmatched. Germline CDR1 SGHVS, CDR2 FQNEAQ. The CDR3 here is CASSLGQGTPPWDTQYF. In DNA, the CDR3 is TGTGCCAGCAGCTTGGGACAGGGAACTCCTCCATGGGATACGCAGTATTTT.